A selection of T cell receptor beta chains follows, all from one sample in a study of OX40 agonist ivuxolimab in advanced cancers. Only in-frame clones appear in the TCRdb table, and some are missing; sequencing was by immunoSEQ multiplex PCR. Counted here are 35,000 to 40,000 clones, approximately 80% occurring once; the ten biggest clones make up around 2%. The sequenced sample was CD4+ or CD8+ T cells sorted from blood, obtained in a trial of the OX40 agonist ivuxolimab. The receptors here all came from an adult with an advanced solid tumor such as melanoma, head and neck, liver or kidney cancer. Both conserved end residues are part of each CDR3. A D gene is named only where the DNA matches it firmly. Size tells how often a clone was seen (once, few, many) or the class of an expanded clone, and some rows leave it out.

v_call,d_call,cdr3_length,j_call,clone_size,cdr3_nt,cdr3_aa
TRBV7-7,TRBD2,17,TRBJ2-3,-,TGTGCTAGCAGCTTAGCGGCCGGGACTAGCGGCACAGATACGCAGTATTTT,CASSLAAGTSGTDTQYF
TRBV9,TRBD2,16,TRBJ2-1,-,TGTGCCAGCAGCTCCCGTTATGGCGGGGGGGCCCGAGAGCAGTTCTTC,CASSSRYGGGAREQFF
TRBV2,TRBD1,14,TRBJ2-5,-,TGTGCCAGCCGCTGGGACAGGGGAGAAGAGACCCAGTACTTC,CASRWDRGEETQYF
TRBV19,-,14,TRBJ2-1,-,TGTGCCAGTAGTTTTGGGGTGTCTCAGAATGAGCAGTTCTTC,CASSFGVSQNEQFF
TRBV5-6,TRBD2,15,TRBJ2-5,-,TGTGCCAGCAGCCCACTGGGAGGGTTGGAGGAGACCCAGTACTTC,CASSPLGGLEETQYF
TRBV30,-,12,TRBJ1-2,few,TGTGCCTGGAGCGGTATCCGGGACGGCTACACCTTC,CAWSGIRDGYTF
TRBV5-1,-,12,TRBJ2-1,-,TGCGCCAGCAGCTTGAACCTCAATGAGCAGTTCTTC,CASSLNLNEQFF
TRBV5-1,TRBD1,16,TRBJ2-2,once,TGCGCCAGCAGCTCCGGGACAGGTTCGAACACCGGGGAGCTGTTTTTT,CASSSGTGSNTGELFF
TRBV11-2,-,13,TRBJ1-1,few,TGTGCCAGCAGCTTAGATCCCGGGGGGGAAGCTTTCTTT,CASSLDPGGEAFF
TRBV28,-,14,TRBJ1-1,-,TGTGCCAGCAGTCGGGGACCCCTGAGGCTCCGAGCTTTCTTT,CASSRGPLRLRAFF
TRBV6-5,TRBD1,15,TRBJ1-5,few,TGTGCCAGCAGTTGGCGACAGGGGGTAGGACAGCCCCAGCATTTT,CASSWRQGVGQPQHF
TRBV12-5,-,15,TRBJ1-4,-,TGTGCTAGTGGTTCCAGACAGCGTCACGATGAAAAACTGTTTTTT,CASGSRQRHDEKLFF
TRBV7-9,-,15,TRBJ1-6,few,TGTGCCAGCAGGACCTTAGAGGGAGGAGACTCACCCCTCCACTTT,CASRTLEGGDSPLHF
TRBV29-1,TRBD1,13,TRBJ1-2,-,TGCAGCGCTACTAGACAGGGGAGCTATGGCTACACCTTC,CSATRQGSYGYTF
TRBV7-6,TRBD1,13,TRBJ2-5,-,TGTGCCAGCAGCTTGGGACAGCAAGAGACCCAGTACTTC,CASSLGQQETQYF
TRBV5-8,TRBD2,16,TRBJ2-1,-,TGTGCCAGCAGCGTAGGACTAGCGGGGTCCTACAATGAGCAGTTCTTC,CASSVGLAGSYNEQFF
TRBV19,-,16,TRBJ1-6,-,TGTGCCAGTAGTATAGACGGACAGATCTATAATTCACCCCTCCACTTT,CASSIDGQIYNSPLHF
TRBV15,-,14,TRBJ1-5,once,TGTGCCACCAGCAGAGTGGGGGCCAATCAGCCCCAGCATTTT,CATSRVGANQPQHF
TRBV5-6,TRBD2,17,TRBJ2-1,-,TGTGCCAGCAGCTTGACCGGACGGACTAGCTCCTACAATGAGCAGTTCTTC,CASSLTGRTSSYNEQFF
TRBV5-8,TRBD1,17,TRBJ1-3,-,TGTGCCAGCAGCTTGGATGACAGGGTGTTCTCTGGAAACACCATATATTTT,CASSLDDRVFSGNTIYF
TRBV27,-,16,TRBJ1-1,-,TGTGCCAGCAGTTTTCCCCCGGACACCTATAACACTGAAGCTTTCTTT,CASSFPPDTYNTEAFF
TRBV12-5,TRBD2,19,TRBJ2-4,-,TGTGCTAGTGGTTTGGGGACCATAGCGGGGGCCTTAGCCAAAAACATTCAGTACTTC,CASGLGTIAGALAKNIQYF
TRBV7-2,-,14,TRBJ1-5,-,TGTGCCAGCAGCTTACGGGGCTCGCGGCAGCCCCAGCATTTT,CASSLRGSRQPQHF